These T cell receptor beta chains were read from a single sample in a study of radiation and T cells in renal cell carcinoma. Sequencing was performed with immunoSEQ multiplex PCR; in TCRdb, only in-frame clones are kept and a portion is missing. Of 60,000 to 80,000 clones listed, over 80% are singletons. This specimen was blood, taken from a patient whose treatment included radiotherapy and nephrectomy. These receptors were obtained from a man aged 55 to 70 with renal cell carcinoma. Both conserved end residues are part of each CDR3. A D gene is named only where the DNA matches it firmly. A row's size may be missing; if present it is once, few, many or a size class.

V	length	size	J	D	DNA	CDR3
TRBV9	15	NA	TRBJ2-7	TRBD1	TGTGCCAGCAGCGAGGGACAGGGAGGGACCTACGAGCAGTACTTC	CASSEGQGGTYEQYF
TRBV6-5	15	NA	TRBJ2-3	TRBD1	TGTGCCAGCAGTTACGGACAGGGGGCGGCAGATACGCAGTATTTT	CASSYGQGAADTQYF
TRBV29-1	13	NA	TRBJ2-7	NA	TGCAGCGTTGAGGCAGGCGATACCTACGAGCAGTACTTC	CSVEAGDTYEQYF
TRBV19	14	NA	TRBJ2-7	NA	TGTGCCAGTAGTCTGGGGACGGCATCCTACGAGCAGTACTTC	CASSLGTASYEQYF
TRBV10-3	14	NA	TRBJ2-3	TRBD2	TGTGCCATCAGTGAGACCTTAGCGGGAGGGACGCAGTATTTT	CAISETLAGGTQYF
TRBV2	15	NA	TRBJ1-1	NA	TGTGCCAGCAGTGAAGGACACGCCATGAACACTGAAGCTTTCTTT	CASSEGHAMNTEAFF
TRBV7-2	14	NA	TRBJ2-7	NA	TGTGCCAGCAGCGTGACCATAAACTCCTACGAGCAGTACTTC	CASSVTINSYEQYF
TRBV25-1	13	NA	TRBJ2-7	NA	TGTGCCAGCACCCCGGAAAGGTCCTACGAGCAGTACTTC	CASTPERSYEQYF
TRBV18	16	NA	TRBJ2-2	NA	TGTGCCAGCTCACCCCTCCTAGGGGCGCTGTCCGGGGAGCTGTTTTTT	CASSPLLGALSGELFF
TRBV18	13	NA	TRBJ2-1	NA	TGTGCCAGCTCTAAAGGGTCGTACAATGAGCAGTTCTTC	CASSKGSYNEQFF
TRBV4-3	15	NA	TRBJ2-3	NA	TGCGCCAGCAGCGGTAGGATTTCTAGCACAGATACGCAGTATTTT	CASSGRISSTDTQYF
TRBV5-4	14	NA	TRBJ1-2	NA	TGTGCCAGCAGCCTTGGCACAGTCCTCTCCGGCTACACCTTC	CASSLGTVLSGYTF
TRBV15	15	NA	TRBJ1-4	NA	TGTGCCACCAGCCTATCTGCTGCAACTAATGAAAAACTGTTTTTT	CATSLSAATNEKLFF
TRBV5-6	19	once	TRBJ2-1	TRBD2	TGTGCCAGCAGCTTGGGGGCTAGCGGGGACCTTTTTCGGTCCAATGAGCAGTTCTTC	CASSLGASGDLFRSNEQFF
TRBV7-9	14	NA	TRBJ1-3	TRBD1	TGTGCCAGCAGCTTTCACAGGGGCCGAAACACCATATATTTT	CASSFHRGRNTIYF
TRBV7-9	15	NA	TRBJ2-7	TRBD2	TGTGCCAGCAGCCTCGTTAGCGGGAGTTCGTACGAGCAGTACTTC	CASSLVSGSSYEQYF
TRBV6-1	13	NA	TRBJ1-2	NA	TGTGCCAGCGGGGAGAGCGGACGCTATGGCTACACCTTC	CASGESGRYGYTF
TRBV5-1	15	NA	TRBJ2-1	TRBD2	TGCGCCAGCAGCTCGACTAGCGGGAGGTCGAATGAGCAGTTCTTC	CASSSTSGRSNEQFF
TRBV28	14	NA	TRBJ2-2	NA	TGTGCCAGCAGTTCCCCGACGCCTACCGGGGAGCTGTTTTTT	CASSSPTPTGELFF
TRBV27	11	NA	TRBJ1-2	NA	TGTGCCAGCATTAAAGGAGCCAGCGTACTCTTC	CASIKGASVLF
TRBV5-4	15	NA	TRBJ2-5	NA	TGTGCCAGCAGCCTCGACCCCCTAGCCCAAGAGACCCAGTACTTC	CASSLDPLAQETQYF
TRBV5-4	16	once	TRBJ2-7	TRBD2	TGTGCCAGCAGCTTTGGGGGTCGCGGGAGGGGATACGAGCAGTACTTC	CASSFGGRGRGYEQYF
TRBV27	11	NA	TRBJ1-1	NA	TGTGCCAGCGAACAGGGAACTGAAGCTTTCTTT	CASEQGTEAFF
TRBV29-1	11	few	TRBJ1-1	NA	TGCAGCGCCAGGGATGCGACTGAAGCTTTCTTT	CSARDATEAFF
TRBV7-2	17	NA	TRBJ2-1	TRBD2	TGTGCCAGCAGCTTAGTAGGAGGACTAGCGGGAGTAAATGAGCAGTTCTTC	CASSLVGGLAGVNEQFF
TRBV19	13	NA	TRBJ1-5	NA	TGTGCCAGTGATCAGGGAGTCATACCGCCCCAGCATTTT	CASDQGVIPPQHF
TRBV6-5	15	NA	TRBJ2-3	TRBD2	TGTGCCAGCAGTTCGAGCGGGAGTGGGGCAGATACGCAGTATTTT	CASSSSGSGADTQYF
TRBV5-4	12	NA	TRBJ2-1	NA	TGTGCCAGCAGCTTTGGGCCCAATGAGCAGTTCTTC	CASSFGPNEQFF
TRBV5-1	16	NA	TRBJ2-1	TRBD2	TGCGCCAGCAGCTTACTGGGACTAGCGGGATTAAATGAGCAGTTCTTC	CASSLLGLAGLNEQFF
TRBV19	14	NA	TRBJ2-7	NA	TGTGCCAGTAGTATCACAGGGTACCCCTACGAGCAGTACTTC	CASSITGYPYEQYF
TRBV10-2	15	NA	TRBJ2-5	NA	TGCGCCAGCAGTGTGGGGGCAGGGACCCAAGAGACCCAGTACTTC	CASSVGAGTQETQYF
TRBV6-1	14	NA	TRBJ2-5	TRBD2	TGTGCCAGCAGGGATAGCGGGAGGGAAGAGACCCAGTACTTC	CASRDSGREETQYF